Following are 29 T cell receptor beta chains from one sample sequenced in a study of blood T cells in healthy people across ages. The second PCR ran 7 to 11 cycles with a sample-barcoded 5' primer and J-beta primers. TCRdb passed the 5' RACE reads through MiXCR, listing each CDR3 protein once. This sample has roughly 800,000 distinct CDR3 sequences, with about three fifths found just once. The sample taken for sequencing was blood. Every receptor here comes from a man aged 25 to 40 in good health.

The chain combines TRBV4-1 with TRBJ2-7; tentatively, D is TRBD1 (6 bases). The end of the DNA is better explained by TRBJ2-5, so the J call may be wrong. The germline CDR1 and CDR2 sequences are MGHRA and YSYEKL. This CDR3 spans 16 amino acids. The CDR3 is CASSQDWGRGVETQYF. In nucleotides, the CDR3 is TGCGCCAGCAGCCAAGATTGGGGCAGGGGAGTCGAGACCCAGTACTTC.

This clonotype was recorded a few times. V is TRBV12-3 or TRBV12-4 and J is TRBJ2-1, with 7 positions matching TRBD1. The J segment lost 5 bases and the V segment lost 6 bases, leaving 10 bases of the junction unmatched. The CDR3 is 15 residues long. Here the CDR3 reads CASRNAGGTHNEQFF. CDR3 DNA: TGTGCCAGCAGGAACGCAGGGGGTACCCACAATGAGCAGTTCTTC.

The chain uses TRBV5-1 and TRBJ1-2; no clear D gene. Germline V CDR1 and CDR2: SGHRS, YFSETQ. V lost 0 bases and J 4 bases, leaving 7 bases between the germline ends. The CDR3 consists of 13 residues. The CDR3 sequence: CASSLDFGYGYTF. CDR3 DNA sequence: TGCGCCAGCAGCTTGGATTTTGGCTATGGCTACACCTTC.

This clonotype has a handful of counts. The chain employs TRBV28 and TRBJ2-5; 10 nucleotides agree with TRBD2. Per germline, CDR1 MDHEN and CDR2 SYDVKM. This CDR3 region has 14 residues. V was clipped by 1 base and J by 9 bases; unmatched bases: 5. The CDR3 nucleotides read TGTGCCAGCAGTTTATCTAGCGGGAGCGGGGCCCAGTACTTC. This codes for CASSLSSGSGAQYF.

The chain couples TRBV19 to TRBJ2-7; TRBD1 matches at 10 bases. The CDR3 contains 13 residues. V shed 7 bases, J shed 2 bases, and the junction held 2 bases outside the gene matches. Germline CDR1 is LNHDA and CDR2 is SQIVND (reference sequence). The CDR3 reads CASKGTGAYEQYF. The CDR3 coding sequence is TGTGCCAGTAAAGGGACAGGGGCCTACGAGCAGTACTTC.

Turning to this clonotype: Because it lacks the conserved phenylalanine or tryptophan at the end, this CDR3 is likely a read error. The chain joins TRBV25-1 to TRBJ1-1; a weak D match, TRBD1 (5 bases). The V gene lost 2 bases and the J gene lost 5 bases, with 9 bases spanning the gap. CDR1 is MGHDK and CDR2 is SYGVNS in the germline V gene. The CDR3 is 13 amino acids. CDR3 coding DNA: TGTGCCAGCAGTGAAGGGGGGGAGACTGAAGCTTTCTTA. Protein product: CASSEGGETEAFL.

This clonotype was seen more than once but under ten times. This rearrangement joins TRBV20-1 to TRBJ2-5, with TRBD1 as a possible D gene (5 bases). Germline V lookup: CDR1 DFQATT, CDR2 SNEGSKA (reference sequence). The CDR3 spans 12 residues. Deletions cut 2 bases from V and 5 bases from J, with 9 bases between. CDR3 DNA: TGCAGTGCTAGATGGGGCAGGGAGACCCAGTACTTC. Its protein product is CSARWGRETQYF.

This chain connects TRBV27 to TRBJ2-7; D may be TRBD1 (6 bases). The germline gives CDR1 MNHEY, CDR2 SMNVEV (reference sequence). V was clipped by 3 bases and J by 5 bases, with 11 bases between them. CDR3 size: 13 residues. CDR3 amino acids: CASSFGGPNEQYF. CDR3 coding DNA: TGTGCCAGCAGTTTTGGGGGCCCGAACGAGCAGTACTTC.

The V and J genes are TRBV6-6 and TRBJ2-7; 9 bases map to TRBD1. V was pared by 3 bases and J by 3 bases, with 6 bases of the junction left unmatched. CDR3 length: 15 residues. The germline gives CDR1 MNHNY, CDR2 SVGAGI (reference sequence). The CDR3 sequence is CASSYYGTGSYEQYF. DNA for the CDR3: TGTGCCAGCAGTTATTACGGGACAGGGAGCTACGAGCAGTACTTC.

The chain is built from TRBV4-3 and TRBJ2-7; 10 positions agree with TRBD2. From germline, CDR1 is LGHNA and CDR2 YSLEER. The length of the CDR3 is 14 residues. Trimming at V came to 3 bases and at J to 6 bases, leaving 5 bases not matched to a gene. CDR3 region: CASSQGTSDSEQYF. CDR3 bases: TGCGCCAGCAGCCAGGGGACTAGCGACAGCGAGCAGTACTTC.

V is TRBV3-1 and J is TRBJ2-7; 7 nucleotides match TRBD2. The CDR3 runs to 15 residues. V trimming: 4 bases; J trimming: 0 bases; junction bases outside the gene matches: 6. The germline gives CDR1 LGHDT, CDR2 YNNKEL (reference sequence). The CDR3, as DNA: TGTGCCAGCAGCCCGCAAGCGGGGACCTCCTACGAGCAGTACTTC. Amino acids: CASSPQAGTSYEQYF.

The CDR3 loop is CATSDGDKRAGAYNEQYF. The CDR3 DNA sequence: TGTGCCACCAGTGACGGGGATAAGCGGGCTGGGGCCTACAATGAGCAGTACTTC. The V call is TRBV24-1, the J call TRBJ2-5; D might be TRBD2 (6 bases). The V end lost 4 bases, the J end lost 11 bases, and 31 bases lay between the germline ends. The germline CDR1 and CDR2 sequences are KGHDR and SFDVKD. This CDR3 has 18 residues.

The chain links TRBV14 to TRBJ2-5; D gene unclear. Germline V gives CDR1 SGHDN, CDR2 FVKESK. Trimming removed 1 base at V and 5 bases at J, with 5 bases between. The CDR3 is 12 amino acids. In nucleotides, the CDR3 is TGTGCCAGCAGCCAAGGAGCGGAGACCCAGTACTTC. Its translation: CASSQGAETQYF.

This clonotype was observed a few times. The chain carries TRBV29-1 and TRBJ2-4, with no clear D. The length of the CDR3 is 13 residues. V lost 7 bases and J 0 bases, leaving 10 bases between the germline ends. Germline CDR1 SQVTM, CDR2 ANQGSEA. CDR3 region: CSAILKAKNIQYF. The CDR3 bases are TGCAGCGCAATACTAAAAGCCAAAAACATTCAGTACTTC.

The V gene is TRBV7-9, the J gene TRBJ2-3, with D possibly matching TRBD2 (5 bases). Per the germline V gene, CDR1 is SEHNR and CDR2 is FQNEAQ (reference sequence). This CDR3 is built from 15 residues. V dropped 1 base and J dropped 4 bases, with 12 bases sitting between them. The CDR3 protein is CASSLGGSSADTQYF. The DNA for the CDR3 is TGTGCCAGCAGCTTAGGTGGGAGTAGTGCAGATACGCAGTATTTT.

This chain connects TRBV6-5 to TRBJ2-1; 9 bases are shared with TRBD2. The germline V gene encodes CDR1 MNHEY and CDR2 SVGAGI. The length of the CDR3 is 16 residues. V dropped 0 bases and J dropped 7; count of bases not matched to a gene: 7. The CDR3 sequence: CASSYSLRGRGNEQFF. In DNA form, the CDR3 reads TGTGCCAGCAGTTACTCTCTCCGCGGGAGGGGTAATGAGCAGTTCTTC.

This clonotype was observed a single time. This chain connects TRBV7-9 to TRBJ2-5, with 7 bases that match TRBD1. Germline V gene data show CDR1 as SEHNR and CDR2 as FQNEAQ (reference sequence). The CDR3 is made up of 13 amino acids. J lost 11 bases, V lost 4 bases, and 10 bases had no gene match. CDR3 nucleotide sequence: TGTGCCAGCAGCTCCAACCCAGGGGGAGAGCAGTACTTC. Translated, it gives CASSSNPGGEQYF.

V and J are TRBV6-1 and TRBJ2-3, with TRBD1 identical over 7 bases. With V trimmed by 2 bases and J by 2 bases, 4 bases remained unmatched. The CDR3 extends over 15 amino acids. Germline values: CDR1 MNHNS, CDR2 SASEGT. CDR3 loop: CASSEWGQYTDTQYF. Here the CDR3 DNA reads TGTGCCAGCAGTGAATGGGGACAGTACACAGATACGCAGTATTTT.

The chain joins TRBV6-2 or TRBV6-3 to TRBJ2-5, with D perhaps TRBD1 (5 bases). Looked up from germline, CDR1 is MNHEY and CDR2 is SVGEGT. This CDR3 contains 11 residues. V was trimmed by 8 bases and J by 11 bases, leaving 15 bases between them. The CDR3 region has the DNA TGTGCCAGCTGGGGCTACAATGAGCAGTACTTC. As protein: CASWGYNEQYF.

This clonotype was seen a few times. CDR3 nucleotide sequence: TGTGCCACCAGCAGAGAAGTCAGGAGTTTCGGCTACGAGCAGTACTTC. Protein sequence: CATSREVRSFGYEQYF. The chain is built from TRBV15 and TRBJ2-7; D remains unclear. The V end lost 0 bases, the J end lost 3 bases, and 15 bases lay between the germline ends. The CDR3 has 16 residues. Per the germline V gene, CDR1 is LNHNV and CDR2 is YYDKDF (reference sequence). Supplemented by reference TRBV15 and TRBJ2-7, the full variable domain reads DAMVIQNPRYQVTQFGKPVTLSCSQTLNHNVMYWYQQKSSQAPKLLFHYYDKDFNNEADTPDNFQSRRPNTSFCFLDIRSPGLGDTAMYLCATSREVRSFGYEQYFGPGTRLTVT.

The chain joins TRBV5-5 to TRBJ2-5, with D tentatively TRBD1 (6 bases). The assigned J gene may be wrong: the sequence end matches TRBJ2-7 better. The CDR3 runs to 15 residues. CDR1 and CDR2 from the germline V gene are SGHKS and YYEKEE (reference sequence). CDR3 region: CASTSLGAGRYEQYF. The CDR3 nucleotides are TGTGCCAGCACCTCTTTGGGGGCAGGACGTTACGAGCAGTACTTC.

V is TRBV28 and J is TRBJ2-2; 7 bases align to TRBD2. The CDR3 is 20 residues long. J was trimmed by 1 base and V by 6 bases; bases with no gene match: 20. Germline CDR1 is MDHEN and CDR2 is SYDVKM. The CDR3 coding sequence is TGTGCCAGCAGCCCAACCCCGGGTGGGGCTAGCGGAGAGAACACCGGGGAGCTGTTTTTT. Amino acids: CASSPTPGGASGENTGELFF.

This chain links TRBV7-2 with TRBJ1-6; TRBD1 agrees at 8 bases. The V gene end was trimmed by 3 bases and the J gene end by 5 bases; junction bases not matched to a gene: 3. The germline gives CDR1 SGHTA, CDR2 FQGNSA. The CDR3 spans 15 residues. CDR3 nucleotides: TGTGCCAGCAGCTTGGACAGGGCGAATAATTCACCCCTCCACTTT. Translation: CASSLDRANNSPLHF.

There are a few counts of this clonotype. The chain links TRBV2 to TRBJ2-2; 9 nucleotides align to TRBD1. The CDR3 loop spans 15 amino acids. Germline CDR1 is SNHLY and CDR2 is FYNNEI. Germline trimming cut 2 bases from V and 6 bases from J; bases unmatched to any gene: 4. The CDR3 loop is CASSERTGVSGELFF. The CDR3 DNA reads as TGTGCCAGCAGTGAAAGGACAGGGGTTTCCGGGGAGCTGTTTTTT.

Points on this clonotype: An end of the junction differs from the germline gene, which may be a read error. The chain combines TRBV20-1 with TRBJ1-2; weak D call: TRBD1 (6 bases). Per the germline V gene, CDR1 is DFQATT and CDR2 is SNEGSKA (reference sequence). The CDR3 contains 15 residues. The CDR3 loop reads CSARETGGRSYGYTF. The DNA of the CDR3 is TGCAGCGCTAGAGAAACGGGGGGCCGTAGCTATGGCTACACCTTC.

This chain connects TRBV20-1 to TRBJ2-1; either TRBD1 or TRBD2 may supply D (6 bases each). The CDR3 runs 16 residues. Germline CDR1 is DFQATT and CDR2 is SNEGSKA (reference sequence). Trimming took 5 bases from V and 3 from J, leaving 20 bases between them. CDR3 coding DNA: TGCAGTGCTGGCTGGGCAGAGGGGGGCCTCTACAATGAGCAGTTCTTC. Its protein product is CSAGWAEGGLYNEQFF.

This clonotype occurred many times. The chain combines TRBV7-2 with TRBJ2-7; the match to TRBD2 covers 10 bases. Trimming removed 5 bases from V and 4 bases from J; junction bases left unmatched: 8. This CDR3 has 15 amino acids. The germline V gene encodes CDR1 SGHTA and CDR2 FQGNSA. The CDR3 is CASSTTSGARYEQYF. DNA for the CDR3: TGTGCCAGCAGCACCACTAGCGGGGCCAGGTACGAGCAGTACTTC.

The genes are TRBV30 and TRBJ1-2, with D uncertain. V was clipped by 4 bases and J by 7 bases, with 16 bases between them. The germline gives CDR1 GTSNPN, CDR2 SVGIG (reference sequence). The CDR3 length is 13 residues. CDR3 amino acids: CAWTLRLGSGYTF. The CDR3 DNA reads TGTGCCTGGACCTTGAGGCTAGGGAGTGGCTACACCTTC.

Of note for this clonotype: One end of the junction fails to match germline, which may point to a read error. The chain carries TRBV6-6 and TRBJ1-1; the match to TRBD1 covers 8 bases. The length of the CDR3 is 14 residues. Germline CDR1 reads MNHNY; CDR2 reads SVGAGI (reference sequence). In DNA, the CDR3 is TGTGCCAGCTCTTATGGGGACAGGAACCCTGAAGCTTTCTTT. It specifies CASSYGDRNPEAFF.